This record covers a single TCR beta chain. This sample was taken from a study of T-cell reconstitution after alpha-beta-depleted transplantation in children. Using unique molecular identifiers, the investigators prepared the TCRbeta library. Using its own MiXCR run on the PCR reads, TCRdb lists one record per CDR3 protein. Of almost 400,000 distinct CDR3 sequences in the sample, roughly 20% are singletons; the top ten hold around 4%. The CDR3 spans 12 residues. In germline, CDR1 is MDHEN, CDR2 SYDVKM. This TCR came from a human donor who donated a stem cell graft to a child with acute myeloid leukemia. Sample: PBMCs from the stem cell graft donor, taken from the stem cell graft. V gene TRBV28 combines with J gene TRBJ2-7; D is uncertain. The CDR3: CASREVPYEQYF. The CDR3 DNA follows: TGTGCGAGTAGGGAAGTTCCCTACGAGCAGTACTTC.